This T cell receptor beta chain came from a study of cytomegalovirus exposure and HLA in healthy donors listed by TCRdb under 2017. As for the study more broadly: According to an earlier analysis of 450 to 650 of the donors, some 180 million T cells yielded 117 million unique TCR beta sequences and 276 Gb of sequence data. To decide whether each TCR beta V gene segment behaved as functional or pseudogenic, an earlier analysis of some 580 of the donors relied on high-throughput TCR beta sequencing. The study aimed to test whether signatures of past pathogen exposure could be identified by cataloging public T cell receptors. Along with the roughly 670-subject first cohort, a separate validation cohort of 120 different subjects was used. Roughly 300 gigabases of sequencing data and approximately 91 million unique TCR sequences made up an early release that covered roughly 670 HLA-typed donors. Across approximately 400 genotyped donors of the cohort, an average of approximately 220,000 unique TCR beta nucleotide sequences per donor were sequenced, and roughly a sixth of those sequences were non-productive. Every discovery cohort repertoire had been produced on one sequencing platform. Alongside the repertoire data, information on donor age, sex, ethnicity and CMV serostatus was compiled. Both class I and class II loci were covered by HLA typing, at four-digit resolution. The number of donors typed differed by locus, with roughly 620-640 for A, B, C, DRB1 and DQB1, roughly 520 for DQA1, 600 to 610 for DPA1, and under 490 for DPB1. Using immunosequencing, the study profiled T cell repertoires from some 670 subjects and related those repertoires to cytomegalovirus serostatus. Rather than drawing on any new phenotypic data, the later analysis identified candidate immune exposures from TCR beta sequences and the way those sequences occurred across donors. The genetic ancestry cluster associated with self-reported Caucasian donors included 65% to 90% of the roughly 400 genotyped donors. Because of strong linkage in the cohort, 4 to 6 DR-DQ haplotypes were treated as single units for association and clustering. Genome-wide SNP genotypes for about three fifths of the roughly 670 donors were used in a later genetic analysis, which treated that subset as a discovery cohort. The study combined high-throughput TCR immunosequencing, statistical association of individual TCRs with disease status, and machine learning to predict cytomegalovirus infection status. A later analysis re-analyzed previously published TCR beta repertoires from hundreds of donors and added high-resolution HLA genotyping to study TCR occurrence patterns.

The investigation overall reported the following: Most TCR sequences were observed very rarely across donors, whereas some public TCRs were present in many individuals. Because HLA typing was missing for some donors at each locus, association tests included only the typed subset. Linkage disequilibrium might explain the correlated functional status among segregating V segments, but an unknown experimental factor could not be ruled out. In a later analysis, the rate of TCR association differed among HLA loci, with DRB1 alleles having the most associated TCRs and HLA-C alleles having the fewest. Because counts were too low, approximately 15 rarely observed V segments, including chromosome 9 orphons, were excluded from the earlier analysis of 587 of the donors. In a later genetic analysis, fewer N-insertions in productive TCRs were reported among donors in an Asian-associated ancestry cluster than the roughly 700-donor mean. For the cohort, immune exposure information was limited to CMV serostatus. When HLA alleles, especially DR and DQ, strongly co-occurred, TCR associations were difficult to assign to individual alleles. A further reported finding was that TCR beta sequences accurately predicted the HLA-A and HLA-B alleles for most subjects in the first cohort. Presence/absence analyses assumed roughly uniform sequencing depth across donors, an assumption that may not hold. The classifier was reported to diagnose cytomegalovirus status with high specificity and sensitivity in both the original cohort and the validation cohort. Broadly in line with IMGT annotations, most TCR beta V segments showed up in productive rearrangements about 87% or about 30% of the time in an earlier analysis of 450 to 600 of the donors. Three of the identified cytomegalovirus-associated TCR beta chains were confirmed in vitro to be specific for cytomegalovirus antigens. In this cohort, only TCR beta chains were sequenced, and detectable features were limited by the absence of alpha or paired-chain data. An association between a missense DCLRE1C variant and V-gene and J-gene trimming of TCR beta chains was found in a later genetic analysis and replicated in an independent cohort. Because the 87-base-pair reads could not distinguish some IMGT-functional V segments, including TRBV6-2 and TRBV6-3, those segments were excluded. The study gave a list of more than 150 TCR beta chains associated with cytomegalovirus. According to a later analysis, most CMV-associated TCR beta chains appeared to be HLA-restricted, and the HLA associations seemed to be driven largely by CMV exposure. In a later analysis, HLA-associated TCR beta chains showed more clonal expansion and lower generation probabilities than non-associated chains that were equally common. A cluster of highly shared sequence variants was judged likely to represent a technical artifact of the sequencing pipeline. In a later analysis, around 17,000 TCR beta sequences were associated with specific HLA alleles at a false discovery rate of 0.05. According to the authors, the approach could potentially be generalized to other disease states and immunological phenotypes. Several of the top co-occurrence clusters appeared to be linked to parvovirus B19, influenza, CMV and Epstein-Barr virus, according to a later analysis.

The library was obtained by the immunoSEQ multiplex PCR assay. A mixture of 60 forward primers for TCR Vbeta segments and 13 reverse primers for TCR Jbeta segments was used in the multiplex PCR. Amplification of the CDR3 region of rearranged TCR beta genes was performed with a multiplex PCR assay on genomic DNA. On the Illumina HiSeq System, the amplified TCR beta libraries were sequenced as 87-base-pair reads. The paper's data handling went like this. In a later analysis, 80 million or so unique TCR beta chains were counted across the 666 repertoires, and about 10 million of these chains were shared by at least two donors. To remove PCR and sequencing errors, raw reads were error-corrected and collapsed into unique sequences using a nearest-neighbor algorithm that merged closely related sequences. To assign V, D and J gene segments, CDR3 sequences were aligned to IMGT reference sequences. For a sequence to be retained, at least a six-nucleotide match to both a V gene segment and a J gene segment was required. A rearrangement counted as productive if the CDR3 had no stop codons and remained in frame with V and J, and every other rearrangement counted as non-productive. CDR3 was defined according to IMGT convention as the region running from the second conserved V-encoded cysteine to the conserved J-encoded phenylalanine. The earlier analysis of approximately 590 of the donors excluded any sequence lacking an unambiguous match to a single V gene segment. In an earlier analysis of 587 of the donors, V segments were called functional above 56.7% productive rearrangements and were called segregating when the between-donor standard deviation exceeded 5%. A statistical classification framework was built for diagnosing cytomegalovirus status from the catalog of TCR beta chain sequences. V and J gene assignment, in a later analysis, came from comparing TCR nucleotide sequences with IMGT/GENE-DB human TR gene sequences. In a later analysis, CDR3 sequences and most-parsimonious VDJ recombination scenarios were assigned using the TCRdist pipeline. In a later analysis, each TCR beta chain was defined by its CDR3 amino acid sequence together with its V-gene family, and reads without a unique V-gene family were excluded. In a later analysis, approximately 640 highly shared, low-generation-probability nucleotide sequences were removed to address suspected cross-contamination and a sequencing artifact. For each public chain, a later analysis derived a clonal expansion index from normalized ranks of inferred template counts within each repertoire. Generation probabilities in a later analysis came from a VDJ recombination model fitted to out-of-frame rearrangements, and those results were checked against IGoR. A later analysis scored TCR-TCR, TCR-HLA and TCR-CMV co-occurrence with hypergeometric tests, applying a repertoire-size bias correction to TCR pairs. A later analysis estimated false discovery rates by permuting HLA or CMV assignments 20 times. In a later analysis, co-occurring TCRs were grouped using DBSCAN, and TCRdist sequence similarity was added for clustering within HLA-allele-positive subsets. Co-occurrence clustering excluded repertoires with fewer than 30,000 or more than 120,000 public chains, plus five with anomalous nucleotide sharing. TCRdb took this table from immuneACCESS and kept in-frame rearrangements with V and J called. Such tables lack part of the clones; where checked against another copy, unresolved V genes explain under half of the gap, and the rest is unexplained. V and J calls and clone size are as listed in that table; D and trimming were resolved from the DNA. A total of approximately 130,000 clones appear in this sample, 75% to 85% of them only once. The leading ten clones occupy 4% of the sample.

The CDR3 sequence holds 16 residues, the cysteine and phenylalanine included. CDR3 DNA is the only sequence kept; it has 48 bases, read in frame from the first base. Compared with germline, V lacks 6 bases and J lacks 2 bases; bases without a gene match: 10. CDR1 and CDR2 are read off the germline V gene as MDHEN and SYDVKM. The cohort consisted of some 730 healthy bone marrow donors. Cohort members were all nominally healthy when sampled, although unrecorded immune exposures were likely present. The donor was CMV seronegative and belonged to the group of several hundred seronegative cohort members. A peripheral blood sample was collected from each donor, and TCR beta sequencing was performed on peripheral blood mononuclear cells. The Qiagen DNeasy Blood Extraction Kit was used to extract genomic DNA from the blood cell samples. As regards this clone: No antigen is known for it. No base quality information exists; no much larger clone differs at one position.

The receptor comes from a woman between 40 and 50 years old in good health and CMV-seronegative. The sequencing input was PBMCs. In this chain, TRBV28 is recombined with TRBJ1-5, with 7 bases in between that match TRBD1. The CDR3 corresponds to CASRPRQGSGNQPQHF. At the DNA level, the sequence is TGTGCCAGCAGACCCCGACAGGGCAGTGGCAATCAGCCCCAGCATTTT. With the portions outside the CDR3 filled from the reference TRBV28 and TRBJ1-5 genes, the complete variable region becomes DVKVTQSSRYLVKRTGEKVFLECVQDMDHENMFWYRQDPGLGLRLIYFSYDVKMKEKGDIPEGYSVSREKKERFSLILESASTNQTSMYLCASRPRQGSGNQPQHFGDGTRLSIL.